The 18 T cell receptor beta chains presented below share a single source sample, sequenced in a study of cytomegalovirus exposure and HLA in healthy donors. The PCR was carried out with 60 Vbeta primers and 13 Jbeta primers. The table came from immunoSEQ multiplex PCR; TCRdb's copy has only in-frame clones and leaves some out. Of 85,000 to 120,000 clones in the sample, 70% to 90% were seen once. What was sequenced was PBMCs. Receptor source: a man in his forties or fifties in good health and CMV-seronegative.

The chain combines TRBV19 with TRBJ1-6; 7 nucleotides line up with TRBD1. Trimming cost V 9 bases and J 7 bases; bases outside gene matches: 6. This CDR3 spans 13 amino acids. Germline CDR1 reads LNHDA; CDR2 reads SQIVND (reference sequence). In DNA form, the CDR3 reads TGTGCCAGCAGGGCAGGGGGAAATTCACCCCTCCACTTT. It translates to CASRAGGNSPLHF.

The chain links TRBV19 to TRBJ1-2; 8 positions match TRBD1. Per the germline V gene, CDR1 is LNHDA and CDR2 is SQIVND (reference sequence). The trim removed 5 bases at V and 3 bases at J, leaving 5 bases unmatched. This CDR3 has 14 amino acids. The CDR3 reads CASSYGTGDYGYTF. The CDR3 DNA sequence: TGTGCCAGTAGTTATGGGACAGGTGACTATGGCTACACCTTC. Variable domain in full (rest from reference TRBV19 and TRBJ1-2): DGGITQSPKYLFRKEGQNVTLSCEQNLNHDAMYWYRQDPGQGLRLIYYSQIVNDFQKGDIAEGYSVSREKKESFPLTVTSAQKNPTAFYLCASSYGTGDYGYTFGSGTRLTVV.

This sequence joins TRBV7-6 and TRBJ1-6; D ambiguous. The CDR3 runs 15 residues. Trimming left V 0 bases short and J 8 bases short, with 11 bases between. Germline loops: CDR1 SGHVS, CDR2 FNYEAQ. The CDR3 is CASSLAWAEDSPLHF. In nucleotides, the CDR3 is TGTGCCAGCAGCTTAGCTTGGGCAGAAGATTCACCCCTCCACTTT.

This chain connects TRBV18 to TRBJ2-7; a possible D gene is TRBD1 (5 bases). The V end was cut by 1 base, the J end by 5 bases, with 15 bases between. Germline V CDR1 and CDR2: KGHSH, LQKENI. This CDR3 has 15 residues. This CDR3 reads CASSPQVDLGHEQYF. DNA for the CDR3: TGTGCCAGCTCACCACAAGTCGACTTGGGGCACGAGCAGTACTTC.

The rearrangement links TRBV7-3 to TRBJ2-2, with D tentatively TRBD1 (5 bases). Germline CDR1 is SGHTA and CDR2 is FQGTGA. The germline V and J ends were trimmed by 8 bases and 3 bases, with 13 bases remaining between them. CDR3 length equals 14 residues. In DNA form, the CDR3 reads TGTGCCAGCGGGGCCAGCACCTACACCGGGGAGCTGTTTTTT. Translation gives CASGASTYTGELFF.

The chain is built from TRBV9 and TRBJ2-1, with TRBD2 matching over 9 bases. The CDR3 loop spans 18 amino acids. The trim removed 0 bases at V and 7 bases at J, leaving 14 bases unmatched. From germline, CDR1 is SGDLS and CDR2 YYNGEE. The CDR3 protein is CASSVATSTAGGGNEQFF. The CDR3 DNA reads TGTGCCAGCAGCGTAGCTACGAGTACAGCGGGGGGTGGGAATGAGCAGTTCTTC.

This chain uses TRBV2 with TRBJ1-2, with 10 positions matching TRBD1. The CDR3 loop spans 13 amino acids. The V gene's germline CDR1 is SNHLY and CDR2 FYNNEI. Unmatched junction bases numbered 2, after V lost 6 bases and J lost 4 bases. CDR3 loop: CASRGQGTYGYTF. Here the CDR3 DNA reads TGTGCCAGCAGGGGACAGGGGACCTATGGCTACACCTTC.

This chain's CDR3 is CASSRGLGASEQPQHF. Here the CDR3 DNA reads TGCGCCAGCAGCCGCGGCCTGGGAGCGTCAGAACAGCCCCAGCATTTT. The chain has TRBV4-3 and TRBJ1-5; D call uncertain. Looked up from germline, CDR1 is LGHNA and CDR2 is YSLEER. CDR3 length: 16 amino acids. V lost 4 bases and J 7 bases, leaving 20 bases between the germline ends.

CDR3 nucleotides: TGTGCCAGCAGCCAATCGCAGCCCCAGGGGGGTTCACCCCTCCACTTT. Its protein product is CASSQSQPQGGSPLHF. V and J are TRBV16 and TRBJ1-6, with 7 bases that match TRBD1. CDR1 is KGHSY and CDR2 is FQNENV in the germline V gene. V gave up 0 bases and J gave up 9 bases; unmatched junction bases: 8. CDR3 length: 16 residues.

This clone was recorded only once. This chain joins TRBV7-2 and TRBJ2-2, with TRBD2 matching over 7 bases. The germline V gene has CDR1 SGHTA and CDR2 FQGNSA. The CDR3 loop spans 16 amino acids. Losses at the gene ends were 0 bases for V and 1 base for J; bases not matched to a gene: 2. CDR3 DNA sequence: TGTGCCAGCAGCTTAGCTGGCGGGAGGAACACCGGGGAGCTGTTTTTT. The encoded protein is CASSLAGGRNTGELFF.

This clone was seen more than once but under ten times. The chain combines TRBV5-4 with TRBJ2-7; 7 bases are shared with TRBD2. The CDR3 is made up of 15 amino acids. CDR1 is SGHNT, CDR2 YYREEE, per germline (reference sequence). Trimming removed 1 base from V and 5 bases from J; junction bases left unmatched: 9. CDR3 DNA sequence: TGTGCCAGCAGCTTGAGGGGATACCGGGGGGACGAGCAGTACTTC. Residues: CASSLRGYRGDEQYF.

Comment on this clone: The junction departs from germline at one end; a sequencing error may be responsible. V usage is TRBV7-9 and J usage is TRBJ2-2, with D perhaps matching TRBD1 (6 bases). Germline V lookup: CDR1 SEHNR, CDR2 FQNEAQ (reference sequence). This CDR3 has 12 amino acids. This CDR3 reads CSSSLKGEELFF. The CDR3 DNA reads TGTTCCAGCAGCTTAAAGGGGGAGGAGCTGTTTTTT. Drawing the rest from reference TRBV7-9 and TRBJ2-2, the complete variable domain is DTGVSQNPRHKITKRGQNVTFRCDPISEHNRLYWYRQTLGQGPEFLTYFQNEAQLEKSRLLSDRFSAERPKGSFSTLEIQRTEQGDSAMYLCSSSLKGEELFFGEGSRLTVL.

The chain couples TRBV27 to TRBJ2-3; TRBD1 agrees at 9 bases. The trim removed 5 bases at V and 3 bases at J, leaving 3 bases unmatched. The CDR3 runs 14 residues. Germline V gene data show CDR1 as MNHEY and CDR2 as SMNVEV (reference sequence). The CDR3 bases are TGTGCCAGCAGTACGGGACAGGGAACAGATACGCAGTATTTT. Translated, it gives CASSTGQGTDTQYF.

This clone has a handful of counts. V and J are TRBV6-6 and TRBJ2-3; D gene ambiguous. The germline V and J ends were trimmed by 2 bases and 8 bases, with 5 bases remaining between them. This CDR3 comprises 11 residues. Germline V CDR1 and CDR2: MNHNY, SVGAGI (reference sequence). The CDR3 sequence: CASSYEATQYF. For the CDR3, the DNA is TGTGCCAGCAGTTACGAAGCTACGCAGTATTTT.

As concerns this clone: Relative to the germline gene, one junction end is altered; a read error may explain this. The chain has TRBV12-5 and TRBJ1-2, with 9 bases fitting TRBD1. The CDR3 contains 12 residues. Per germline, CDR1 LGHNT and CDR2 FRNRAP. CDR3 bases: TGTGCTAGTGGTTTGGGACAGGGGGGACCGGGCTTC. Its translation is CASGLGQGGPGF.

The gene calls are TRBV11-1 and TRBJ1-2; D unclear. The CDR3 length is 13 residues. The germline CDR1 and CDR2 sequences are SGHAT and FQDESV (reference sequence). Trimming removed 5 bases at V and 2 bases at J, with 9 bases between. This CDR3 is CASSLGRNYGYTF. The DNA of the CDR3 is TGTGCCAGCAGCCTTGGCAGGAACTATGGCTACACCTTC.

This clone occurred a few times. This chain joins TRBV7-9 and TRBJ1-1; D is perhaps TRBD1 (5 bases). Germline V gene lookup returns CDR1 SEHNR and CDR2 FQNEAQ (reference sequence). V lost 5 bases, J lost 6 bases, and 16 bases lay in between. The CDR3 is 14 amino acids. CDR3 sequence: CASSVTGTLPEAFF. Here the CDR3 DNA reads TGTGCCAGCAGCGTAACCGGGACTCTCCCTGAAGCTTTCTTT.

This clone was seen a few times. The V and J genes are TRBV29-1 and TRBJ1-1, with a possible D match to TRBD1 (5 bases). Trimming removed 3 bases at V and 5 bases at J, with 10 bases between. The CDR3 runs 12 residues. CDR1 is SQVTM, CDR2 ANQGSEA, per germline. The CDR3 bases are TGCAGCGTTGACAGGGCTGGGACTGAAGCTTTCTTT. It specifies CSVDRAGTEAFF.